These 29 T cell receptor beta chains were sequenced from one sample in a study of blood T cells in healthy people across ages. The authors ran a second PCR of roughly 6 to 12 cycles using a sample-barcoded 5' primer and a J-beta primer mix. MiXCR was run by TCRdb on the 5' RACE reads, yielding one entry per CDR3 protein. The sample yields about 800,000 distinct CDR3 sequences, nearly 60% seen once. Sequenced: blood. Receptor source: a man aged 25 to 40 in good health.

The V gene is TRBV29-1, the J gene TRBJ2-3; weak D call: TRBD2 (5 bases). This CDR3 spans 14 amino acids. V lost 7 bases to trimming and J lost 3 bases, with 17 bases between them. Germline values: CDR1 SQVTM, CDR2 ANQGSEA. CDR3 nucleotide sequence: TGCAGCGCCGGGATGGGGTTGATAACAGATACGCAGTATTTT. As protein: CSAGMGLITDTQYF.

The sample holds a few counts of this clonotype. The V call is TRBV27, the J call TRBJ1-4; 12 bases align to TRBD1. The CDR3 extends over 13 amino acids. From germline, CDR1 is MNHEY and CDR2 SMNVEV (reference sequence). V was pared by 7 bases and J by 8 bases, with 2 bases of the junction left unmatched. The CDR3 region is CASKGQGAEKLFF. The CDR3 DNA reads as TGTGCCAGCAAGGGACAGGGGGCGGAAAAACTGTTTTTT.

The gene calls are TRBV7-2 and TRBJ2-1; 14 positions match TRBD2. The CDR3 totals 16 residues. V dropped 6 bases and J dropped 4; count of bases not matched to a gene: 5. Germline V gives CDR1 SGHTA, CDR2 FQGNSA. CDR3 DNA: TGTGCCAGCAGGAAGACTAGCGGGGGGGTATACAATGAGCAGTTCTTC. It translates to CASRKTSGGVYNEQFF.

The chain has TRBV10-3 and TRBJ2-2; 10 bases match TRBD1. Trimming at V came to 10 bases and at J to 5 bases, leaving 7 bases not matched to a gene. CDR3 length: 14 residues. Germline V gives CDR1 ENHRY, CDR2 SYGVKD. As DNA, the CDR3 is TGTGCCACACAACCGGGACAGGGGACCGGGGAGCTGTTTTTT. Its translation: CATQPGQGTGELFF.

The CDR3 loop is CSGGMHRKETQFF. CDR3 nucleotides: TGCAGCGGGGGGATGCACAGAAAAGAGACCCAGTTCTTC. The rearrangement links TRBV29-1 to TRBJ2-1, with D perhaps assigned TRBD1 or TRBD2 (5 bases each). Germline CDR1 SQVTM, CDR2 ANQGSEA. The ends were cut back, 7 bases at V and 13 bases at J, with 23 bases in the middle. There are 13 residues in the CDR3.

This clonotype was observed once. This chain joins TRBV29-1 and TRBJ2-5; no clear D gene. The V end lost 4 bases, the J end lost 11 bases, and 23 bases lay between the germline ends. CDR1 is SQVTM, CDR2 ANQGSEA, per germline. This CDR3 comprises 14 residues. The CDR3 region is CSVGVLPNSNEQYF. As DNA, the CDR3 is TGCAGCGTTGGCGTTCTACCTAATTCCAATGAGCAGTACTTC.

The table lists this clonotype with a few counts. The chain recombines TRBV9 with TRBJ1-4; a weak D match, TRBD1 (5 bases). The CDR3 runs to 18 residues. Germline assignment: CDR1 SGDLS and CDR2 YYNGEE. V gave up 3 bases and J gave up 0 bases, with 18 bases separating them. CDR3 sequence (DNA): TGTGCCAGCAGCGAGGGACCGAATATTTATGCAACTAATGAAAAACTGTTTTTT. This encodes CASSEGPNIYATNEKLFF.

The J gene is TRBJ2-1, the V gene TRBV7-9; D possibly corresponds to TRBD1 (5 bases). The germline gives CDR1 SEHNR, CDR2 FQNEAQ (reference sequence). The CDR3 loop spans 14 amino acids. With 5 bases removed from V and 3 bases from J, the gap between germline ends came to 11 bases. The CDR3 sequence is CASSAEGVYNEQFF. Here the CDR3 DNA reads TGTGCCAGCAGCGCAGAAGGGGTCTACAATGAGCAGTTCTTC.

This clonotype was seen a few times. The CDR3 spells CASSQDKRGSEQYF. The CDR3 nucleotides read TGCGCCAGCAGCCAAGATAAGCGGGGGAGCGAGCAGTACTTC. This chain uses TRBV4-3 with TRBJ2-7, with TRBD2 identical over 8 bases. The CDR3 is 14 residues long. V was pared by 0 bases and J by 6 bases, with 4 bases of the junction left unmatched. Germline loops: CDR1 LGHNA, CDR2 YSLEER.

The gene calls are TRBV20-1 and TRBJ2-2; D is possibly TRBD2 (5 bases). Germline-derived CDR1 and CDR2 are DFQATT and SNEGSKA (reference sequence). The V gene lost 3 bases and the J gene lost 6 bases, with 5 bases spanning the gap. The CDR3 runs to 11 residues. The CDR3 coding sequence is TGCAGTGCTAGGGAGGCCGGGGAGCTGTTTTTT. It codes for CSAREAGELFF.

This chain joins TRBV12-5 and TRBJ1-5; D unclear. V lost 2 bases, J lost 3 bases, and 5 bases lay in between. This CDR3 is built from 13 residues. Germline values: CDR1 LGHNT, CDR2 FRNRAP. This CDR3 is CASGLSVNQPQHF. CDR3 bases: TGTGCTAGTGGTTTGTCTGTCAATCAGCCCCAGCATTTT.

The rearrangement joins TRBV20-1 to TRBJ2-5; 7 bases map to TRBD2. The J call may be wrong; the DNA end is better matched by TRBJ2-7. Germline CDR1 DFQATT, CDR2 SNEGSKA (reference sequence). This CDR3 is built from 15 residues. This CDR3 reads CSARRGGQGPREQYF. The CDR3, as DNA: TGCAGTGCTAGAAGGGGAGGGCAGGGACCCCGCGAGCAGTACTTC.

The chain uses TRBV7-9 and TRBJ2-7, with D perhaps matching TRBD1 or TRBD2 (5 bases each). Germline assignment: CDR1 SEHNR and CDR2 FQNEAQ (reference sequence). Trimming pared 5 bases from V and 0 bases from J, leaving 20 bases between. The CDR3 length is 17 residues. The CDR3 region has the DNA TGTGCCAGCAGCGTAACAGATTGGGACGGAACCTCCTACGAGCAGTACTTC. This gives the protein CASSVTDWDGTSYEQYF.

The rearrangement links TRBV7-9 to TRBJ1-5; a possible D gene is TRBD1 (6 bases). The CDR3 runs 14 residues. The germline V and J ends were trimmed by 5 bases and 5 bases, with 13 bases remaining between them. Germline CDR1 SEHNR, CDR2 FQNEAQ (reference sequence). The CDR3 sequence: CASSERGNYQPQHF. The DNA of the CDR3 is TGTGCCAGCAGCGAAAGGGGGAATTATCAGCCCCAGCATTTT.

The CDR3 DNA sequence: TGCAGTGCTAGGGTGGCGGGAGGACGTAATGAGCAGTTCTTC. Its translation: CSARVAGGRNEQFF. This rearrangement joins TRBV20-1 to TRBJ2-1, with 8 bases matching TRBD2. Germline V gene sequence: CDR1 DFQATT, CDR2 SNEGSKA (reference sequence). The length of the CDR3 is 14 residues. J was trimmed by 7 bases and V by 3 bases; bases with no gene match: 8.

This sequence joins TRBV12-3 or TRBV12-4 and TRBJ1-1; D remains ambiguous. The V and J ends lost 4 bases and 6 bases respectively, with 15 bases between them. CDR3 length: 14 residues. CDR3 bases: TGTGCCAGCAGTTCGAGGGAAGCTGCGTCTGAAGCTTTCTTT. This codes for CASSSREAASEAFF.

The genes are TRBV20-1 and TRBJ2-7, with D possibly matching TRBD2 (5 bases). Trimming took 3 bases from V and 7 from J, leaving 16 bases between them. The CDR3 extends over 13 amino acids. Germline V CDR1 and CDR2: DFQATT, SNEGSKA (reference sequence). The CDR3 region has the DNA TGCAGTGCTAGGGACTCCCGGGCGTGGGAGCAGTACTTC. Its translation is CSARDSRAWEQYF.

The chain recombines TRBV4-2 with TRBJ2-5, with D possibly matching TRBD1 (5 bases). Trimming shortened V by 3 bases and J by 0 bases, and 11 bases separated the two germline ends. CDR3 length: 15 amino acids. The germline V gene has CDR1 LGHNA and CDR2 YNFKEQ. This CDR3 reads CASSQDKQYQETQYF. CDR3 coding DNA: TGTGCCAGCAGCCAGGACAAACAGTACCAAGAGACCCAGTACTTC.

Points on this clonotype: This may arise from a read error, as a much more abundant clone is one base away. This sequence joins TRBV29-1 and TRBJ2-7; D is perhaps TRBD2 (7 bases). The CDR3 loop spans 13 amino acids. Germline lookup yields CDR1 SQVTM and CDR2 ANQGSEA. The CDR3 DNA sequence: TGCGGCGTTCTTTGGGGGGGCCCCTACGAGCAGTACTTC. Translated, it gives CGVLWGGPYEQYF.

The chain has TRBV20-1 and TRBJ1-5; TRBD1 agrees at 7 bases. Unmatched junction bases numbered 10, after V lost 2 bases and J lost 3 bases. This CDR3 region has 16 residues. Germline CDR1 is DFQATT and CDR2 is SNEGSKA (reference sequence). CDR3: CSARSPEDRINQPQHF. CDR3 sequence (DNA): TGCAGTGCTAGATCGCCAGAGGACAGGATCAATCAGCCCCAGCATTTT.

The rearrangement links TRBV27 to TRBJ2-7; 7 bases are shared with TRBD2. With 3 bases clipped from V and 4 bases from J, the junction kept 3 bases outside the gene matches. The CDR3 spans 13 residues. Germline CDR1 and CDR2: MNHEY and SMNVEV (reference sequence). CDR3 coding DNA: TGTGCCAGCAGTTTCGGGCGGGAGTACGAGCAGTACTTC. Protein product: CASSFGREYEQYF.

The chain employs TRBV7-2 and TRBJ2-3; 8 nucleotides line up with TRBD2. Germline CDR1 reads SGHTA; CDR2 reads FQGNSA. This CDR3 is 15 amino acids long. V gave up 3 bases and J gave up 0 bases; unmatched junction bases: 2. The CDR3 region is CASSFQRGSTDTQYF. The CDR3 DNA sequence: TGTGCCAGCAGCTTCCAGCGGGGGAGCACAGATACGCAGTATTTT. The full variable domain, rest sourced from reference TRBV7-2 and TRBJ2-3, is GAGVSQSPSNKVTEKGKDVELRCDPISGHTALYWYRQSLGQGLEFLIYFQGNSAPDKSGLPSDRFSAERTGGSVSTLTIQRTQQEDSAVYLCASSFQRGSTDTQYFGPGTRLTVL.

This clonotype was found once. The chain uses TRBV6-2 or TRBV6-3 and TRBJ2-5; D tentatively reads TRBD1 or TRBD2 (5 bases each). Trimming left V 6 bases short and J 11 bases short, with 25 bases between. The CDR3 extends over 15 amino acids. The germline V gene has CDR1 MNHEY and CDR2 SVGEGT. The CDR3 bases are TGTGCCAGCAGCCTCGGGGCGTGGGTAGGGAATGAGCAGTACTTC. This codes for CASSLGAWVGNEQYF.

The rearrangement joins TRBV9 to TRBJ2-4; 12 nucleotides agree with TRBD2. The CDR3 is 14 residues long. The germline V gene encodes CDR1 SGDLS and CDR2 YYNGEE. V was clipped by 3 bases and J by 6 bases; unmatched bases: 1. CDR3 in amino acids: CASSASGGANIQYF. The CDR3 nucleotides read TGTGCCAGCAGCGCTAGCGGGGGGGCAAACATTCAGTACTTC.

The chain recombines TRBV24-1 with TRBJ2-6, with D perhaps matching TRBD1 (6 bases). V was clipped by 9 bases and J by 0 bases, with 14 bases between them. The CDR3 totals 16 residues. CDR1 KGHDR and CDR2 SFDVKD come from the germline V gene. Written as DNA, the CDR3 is TGTGCCACCTCCCAGGGGTGGGACTCTGGGGCCAACGTCCTGACTTTC. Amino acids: CATSQGWDSGANVLTF.

The CDR3 spells CSALGGALGYEQYF. In nucleotides, the CDR3 is TGCAGTGCCCTCGGCGGGGCCTTGGGCTACGAGCAGTACTTC. The chain couples TRBV20-1 to TRBJ2-5; D possibly corresponds to TRBD2 (6 bases). The closer fit of TRBJ2-7 to the DNA end suggests the J call may be wrong. Germline CDR1 and CDR2: DFQATT and SNEGSKA (reference sequence). This CDR3 spans 14 amino acids.

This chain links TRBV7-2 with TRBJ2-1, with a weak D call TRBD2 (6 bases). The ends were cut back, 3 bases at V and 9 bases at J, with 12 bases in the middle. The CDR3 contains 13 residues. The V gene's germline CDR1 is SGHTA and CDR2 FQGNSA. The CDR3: CASSFGAGREQFF. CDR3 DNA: TGTGCCAGCAGCTTCGGGGCGGGGCGTGAGCAGTTCTTC.

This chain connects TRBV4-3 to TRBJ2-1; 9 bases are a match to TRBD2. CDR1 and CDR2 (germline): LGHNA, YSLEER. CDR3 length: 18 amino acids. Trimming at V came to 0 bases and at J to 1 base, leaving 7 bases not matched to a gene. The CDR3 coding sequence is TGCGCCAGCAGCCAAGATCACCTTAGCGGGAGTTCCTACAATGAGCAGTTCTTC. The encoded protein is CASSQDHLSGSSYNEQFF.

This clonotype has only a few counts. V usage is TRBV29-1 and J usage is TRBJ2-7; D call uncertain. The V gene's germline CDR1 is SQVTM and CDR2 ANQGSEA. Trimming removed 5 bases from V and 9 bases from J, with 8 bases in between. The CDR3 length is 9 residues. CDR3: CSVWVGQYF. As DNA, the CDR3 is TGCAGCGTTTGGGTTGGGCAGTACTTC.